The present entry profiles one T cell receptor beta chain with its context. Its matching antigen is unknown. Donors had nominal health at sampling but likely had unrecorded immune exposures. PCR involved 60 Vbeta and 13 Jbeta primers. Clones were sequenced by immunoSEQ multiplex PCR, and TCRdb holds only the in-frame ones, with some missing. The data show over 150,000 clones, 78% seen once. This sample was included in a study of cytomegalovirus exposure and HLA in healthy donors. V dropped 1 base and J dropped 3 bases, with 7 bases sitting between them. The CDR3 is 13 residues long. CDR1 is GTSNPN, CDR2 SVGIG, per germline (reference sequence). Study outcomes and limitations: As confirmed in vitro, a few CMV-associated chains were specific for CMV antigens. The majority of CMV-associated TCR beta chains were reported as apparently HLA-restricted in a later analysis. The study designated about 180 TCR beta chains cytomegalovirus-associated.

The chain uses TRBV30 and TRBJ1-5; D not resolved. Material: PBMCs. This receptor was identified in a woman aged 50 to 60 in good health and CMV-seropositive. DNA of the CDR3: TGTGCCTGGAGTGGGCAGTACAATCAGCCCCAGCATTTT. Translated, it gives CAWSGQYNQPQHF.